Below, 11 T cell receptor beta chains from the same sample are listed, as sequenced in a study of T cell repertoires in cytomegalovirus infection. These receptors are not linked to any known antigen. TCRdb re-called the reads through MiXCR, storing one row per CDR3 protein. The sample lists about 310,000 distinct CDR3 sequences, more than 20% occurring once. Source: cultured PBMCs, taken from culture after CMV antigen stimulation. Receptors were obtained from a human donor in good health (CMV status not recorded). Some clones in this sample may be carry-over from other donors' samples.

This clonotype was detected only a few times. The V call is TRBV7-8, the J call TRBJ2-3; D may be TRBD1 or TRBD2 (6 bases each). Trimming pared 6 bases from V and 3 bases from J, leaving 10 bases between. Germline-derived CDR1 and CDR2 are SGHVS and FQNEAQ. The CDR3 has 13 amino acids. CDR3 sequence: CASSKGGTDTQYF. The DNA for the CDR3 is TGTGCCAGCAGTAAGGGGGGTACAGATACGCAGTATTTT. Full variable domain (missing parts from reference TRBV7-8 and TRBJ2-3): GAGVSQSPRYKVAKRGQDVALRCDPISGHVSLFWYQQALGQGPEFLTYFQNEAQLDKSGLPSDRFFAERPEGSVSTLKIQRTQQEDSAVYLCASSKGGTDTQYFGPGTRLTVL.

This clonotype was seen repeatedly, ten times or more. This chain joins TRBV2 and TRBJ2-7; D tentatively fits TRBD1 or TRBD2 (5 bases each). V shed 6 bases and J shed 2 bases, with 17 bases lying between them. The CDR3 consists of 15 residues. Germline CDR1 is SNHLY and CDR2 is FYNNEI. The CDR3 protein is CASSLSSRGTYEQYF. The CDR3 region has the DNA TGTGCCAGCAGCCTCTCATCACGGGGCACCTACGAGCAGTACTTC.

The J gene is TRBJ2-7, the V gene TRBV11-2; D gene uncertain. This CDR3 is 13 amino acids long. Per the germline V gene, CDR1 is SGHAT and CDR2 is FQNNGV. V was clipped by 0 bases and J by 2 bases, with 5 bases between them. This chain's CDR3 is CASSLDVPYEQYV. The CDR3 nucleotides are TGTGCCAGCAGCTTAGATGTGCCCTACGAGCAGTACGTC.

This clonotype was recorded a few times. The genes are TRBV28 and TRBJ2-5; no definite D call. The V and J ends lost 3 bases and 5 bases respectively, with 22 bases between them. This CDR3 has 17 amino acids. Germline CDR1 MDHEN, CDR2 SYDVKM. CDR3 residues: CASSFGGSGRFGETQYF. The CDR3 coding sequence is TGTGCCAGCAGTTTCGGTGGGTCCGGACGATTTGGGGAGACCCAGTACTTC.

This clonotype was seen at least ten times. The V and J genes are TRBV6-2 or TRBV6-3 and TRBJ2-2; TRBD2 is a possible D gene (6 bases). CDR3 length: 14 amino acids. V lost 5 bases and J lost 3, with 10 bases in between. Per germline, CDR1 MNHEY and CDR2 SVGEGT. CDR3 bases: TGTGCCAGCAGTGCGTCTAGCGACACCGGGGAGCTGTTTTTT. Protein product: CASSASSDTGELFF.

There are a few counts of this clonotype. The chain couples TRBV27 to TRBJ1-1; possible D gene TRBD1, 5 bases. This CDR3 region has 19 residues. The V and J ends lost 3 bases and 1 base respectively, with 24 bases between them. From germline, CDR1 is MNHEY and CDR2 SMNVEV (reference sequence). In DNA form, the CDR3 reads TGTGCCAGCAGTTTCTTAATTGTGGACCTGAGGGACGGGAACACTGAAGCTTTCTTT. Residues: CASSFLIVDLRDGNTEAFF.

This chain uses TRBV11-2 with TRBJ2-3; TRBD2 is a possible D gene (6 bases). CDR3 length equals 16 residues. V was pared by 0 bases and J by 6 bases, with 16 bases between. The germline V gene has CDR1 SGHAT and CDR2 FQNNGV. CDR3 amino acids: CASSLEGVGRADTQYF. Written as DNA, the CDR3 is TGTGCCAGCAGCTTAGAGGGGGTCGGGAGAGCGGATACGCAGTATTTT.

This chain uses TRBV9 with TRBJ2-2; 9 bases are a match to TRBD2. Germline CDR1 and CDR2: SGDLS and YYNGEE. V was pared by 0 bases and J by 10 bases, with 7 bases of the junction left unmatched. The CDR3 is 15 residues long. CDR3 sequence reads: CASSVGSGSYLELFF. The CDR3 coding sequence is TGTGCCAGCAGCGTAGGTAGCGGGAGTTATCTGGAGCTGTTTTTT.

This chain connects TRBV2 to TRBJ2-2; 12 nucleotides align to TRBD2. The CDR3 length is 16 residues. J was trimmed by 7 bases and V by 7 bases; bases with no gene match: 10. The germline V gene encodes CDR1 SNHLY and CDR2 FYNNEI. The CDR3 nucleotides are TGTGCCAGCATCTCACTCCGACTAGCGGGAGTCGGGGAGCTGTTTTTT. Protein: CASISLRLAGVGELFF.

In this sample, this clonotype turned up many times. The chain employs TRBV11-1 and TRBJ2-7; 8 bases fit TRBD1. V dropped 5 bases and J dropped 4; count of bases not matched to a gene: 10. This CDR3 comprises 15 residues. Germline values: CDR1 SGHAT, CDR2 FQDESV (reference sequence). The CDR3 is CASSHSGTGRYEQYF. DNA of the CDR3: TGTGCCAGCAGCCACTCCGGGACAGGAAGGTACGAGCAGTACTTC.

This chain links TRBV20-1 with TRBJ1-2, with D possibly matching TRBD1 (6 bases). Trimming left V 3 bases short and J 6 bases short, with 8 bases between. The CDR3 runs to 11 residues. Per germline, CDR1 DFQATT and CDR2 SNEGSKA (reference sequence). For the CDR3, the DNA is TGCAGTGCTAGTAGGGGGAATGGCTACACCTTC. Its translation: CSASRGNGYTF.